This T cell receptor (beta chain) was recovered during a study of shared clonotypes between healthy human individuals. Study conclusions and caveats: It was only blood that was sampled, and tissue repertoires likely differ.

On this clone itself: The antigen is undetermined.

Measured with immunoSEQ multiplex PCR; TCRdb has only the in-frame clones, and not every one. The data hold millions of clones, with 95% observed a single time. Germline V lookup: CDR1 SEHNR, CDR2 FQNEAQ (reference sequence). The CDR3 is made up of 12 amino acids. With 5 bases removed from V and 0 bases from J, the gap between germline ends came to 4 bases. The chain links TRBV7-9 to TRBJ2-5; D call uncertain. The clonotype originates from a man between 18 and 29 years old in good health. The sample consisted of naive CD4+ T cells sorted from blood. Stated subset: CD45RA+ positively selected. The CDR3 sequence is CASSTNQETQYF. The CDR3 DNA is TGTGCCAGCAGCACGAACCAAGAGACCCAGTACTTC.